The 25 T cell receptor beta chains below come from one sample, sequenced in a study of cytomegalovirus exposure and HLA in healthy donors (dated by TCRdb to 2016 to 2017). Receptor libraries were prepared by the immunoSEQ multiplex PCR assay. A mixture of 60 forward primers for TCR Vbeta segments and 13 reverse primers for TCR Jbeta segments was used in the multiplex PCR. TCRdb provides this immuneACCESS table in a form limited to in-frame rearrangements. Some clones are lacking; in checked studies, under half of them reflect an unresolved V gene, and why the rest are absent is not known. The sample records around 140,000 clones, approximately 82% of which are singletons. The ten largest clonotypes hold about 3% of the sample. The sample was PBMCs. These receptor sequences come from a man aged 40-49 years in good health and CMV-seronegative.

The genes are TRBV9 and TRBJ2-5; 8 bases match TRBD1. Germline V lookup: CDR1 SGDLS, CDR2 YYNGEE. With 0 bases clipped from V and 2 bases from J, the junction kept 3 bases outside the gene matches. This CDR3 has 15 amino acids. The CDR3 region is CASSVEDRVQETQYF. Here the CDR3 DNA reads TGTGCCAGCAGCGTAGAGGACAGGGTGCAAGAGACCCAGTACTTC.

The J gene is TRBJ1-4, the V gene TRBV6-1, with D perhaps TRBD1 (5 bases). V lost 5 bases and J lost 8, with 15 bases in between. Germline lookup yields CDR1 MNHNS and CDR2 SASEGT. This CDR3 has 14 residues. The CDR3, as DNA: TGTGCCAGCAGTTTAAATCGGGACTCGGAAAAACTGTTTTTT. Residues: CASSLNRDSEKLFF.

The chain links TRBV5-1 to TRBJ1-1; TRBD1 aligns across 8 bases. V gave up 2 bases and J gave up 1 base; unmatched junction bases: 1. This CDR3 has 14 residues. Germline-derived CDR1 and CDR2 are SGHRS and YFSETQ. The CDR3 loop reads CASSFDRGNTEAFF. The CDR3, as DNA: TGCGCCAGCAGCTTCGACAGGGGGAACACTGAAGCTTTCTTT. The full variable domain, its missing parts supplied by reference TRBV5-1 and TRBJ1-1, is KAGVTQTPRYLIKTRGQQVTLSCSPISGHRSVSWYQQTPGQGLQFLFEYFSETQRNKGNFPGRFSGRQFSNSRSEMNVSTLELGDSALYLCASSFDRGNTEAFFGQGTRLTVV.

In this sample, this clone turned up a few times. This rearrangement joins TRBV7-9 to TRBJ1-4, with D tentatively TRBD1 (5 bases). The germline CDR1 and CDR2 sequences are SEHNR and FQNEAQ (reference sequence). Trimming pared 5 bases from V and 4 bases from J, leaving 8 bases between. There are 13 residues in the CDR3. The CDR3 loop reads CASSGGFNEKLFF. The CDR3 DNA sequence: TGTGCCAGCAGCGGGGGGTTTAATGAAAAACTGTTTTTT. The variable domain in full, with the rest retrieved from reference TRBV7-9 and TRBJ1-4, is DTGVSQNPRHKITKRGQNVTFRCDPISEHNRLYWYRQTLGQGPEFLTYFQNEAQLEKSRLLSDRFSAERPKGSFSTLEIQRTEQGDSAMYLCASSGGFNEKLFFGSGTQLSVL.

This chain connects TRBV30 to TRBJ2-5; 7 bases are a match to TRBD1. Germline lookup yields CDR1 GTSNPN and CDR2 SVGIG (reference sequence). The J segment lost 7 bases and the V segment lost 2 bases, leaving 4 bases of the junction unmatched. The CDR3 has 12 amino acids. Here the CDR3 reads CAWSLPGGTQYF. CDR3 nucleotide sequence: TGTGCCTGGAGTCTCCCAGGGGGGACCCAGTACTTC.

This clone was seen just once. J is TRBJ1-4 and V is TRBV4-2; the D is unclear. The CDR3 sequence is 17 residues long. Trimming pared 3 bases from V and 3 bases from J, leaving 17 bases between. Germline-derived CDR1 and CDR2 are LGHNA and YNFKEQ. CDR3 protein: CASSQIPGQSANEKLFF. The CDR3 DNA reads TGTGCCAGCAGCCAGATCCCTGGGCAGTCCGCTAATGAAAAACTGTTTTTT.

This chain joins TRBV7-3 and TRBJ2-3; 8 bases fit TRBD1. Germline assignment: CDR1 SGHTA and CDR2 FQGTGA. After removal of 5 bases from V and 6 bases from J, the junction contained 7 bases not matched to a gene. The CDR3 is 14 amino acids. The CDR3 loop reads CASSEDRAVDTQYF. Here the CDR3 DNA reads TGTGCCAGCAGCGAGGACAGGGCTGTCGATACGCAGTATTTT.

Of note for this clone: The sample carries other DNA sequences with the same CDR3. Here the CDR3 DNA reads TGTGCCAGCAGTGAAAGACAGGGGGCGGGGGAGACCCAGTACTTC. As protein: CASSERQGAGETQYF. The chain joins TRBV6-1 to TRBJ2-5; TRBD1 agrees at 10 bases. The length of the CDR3 is 15 residues. The ends lost 2 bases at V and 5 bases at J; junction bases unmatched: 5. In germline, CDR1 is MNHNS, CDR2 SASEGT.

This chain links TRBV27 with TRBJ2-6, with 11 positions matching TRBD1. The V and J ends lost 4 bases and 1 base, in that order; junction bases with no gene match: 6. Per the germline V gene, CDR1 is MNHEY and CDR2 is SMNVEV (reference sequence). The CDR3 runs to 18 residues. The CDR3 DNA is TGTGCCAGCAGTTCGTACGGGACAGGGGGTTCTGGGGCCAACGTCCTGACTTTC. This gives the protein CASSSYGTGGSGANVLTF.

The V call is TRBV6-5, the J call TRBJ2-5, with TRBD2 as a possible D gene (5 bases). Trimming removed 9 bases from V and 4 bases from J, with 9 bases in between. The CDR3 sequence is 11 residues long. Germline V gives CDR1 MNHEY, CDR2 SVGAGI. The CDR3 sequence is CASTRGETQYF. The CDR3 DNA reads TGTGCCAGTACTAGAGGAGAGACCCAGTACTTC.

This clone was observed a few times. This chain uses TRBV28 with TRBJ2-2, with D tentatively TRBD2 (6 bases). V was shortened by 2 bases and J by 4 bases, with 17 bases between the two germline ends. The CDR3 has 17 amino acids. The V gene's germline CDR1 is MDHEN and CDR2 SYDVKM. DNA for the CDR3: TGTGCCAGCAGTTTAAGTTGGGACTCCCCGGGCACCGGGGAGCTGTTTTTT. Translated: CASSLSWDSPGTGELFF.

The V call is TRBV11-2, the J call TRBJ1-6; tentative D call: TRBD1 (5 bases). V gave up 1 base and J gave up 1 base, with 5 bases separating them. Germline CDR1 reads SGHAT; CDR2 reads FQNNGV. This CDR3 comprises 15 residues. CDR3 coding DNA: TGTGCCAGCAGCTTAGCAGGGTCCTATAATTCACCCCTCCACTTT. It yields the protein CASSLAGSYNSPLHF.

V gene TRBV7-6 combines with J gene TRBJ2-7, with a weak D call TRBD2 (7 bases). This CDR3 has 14 residues. Trimming stripped 5 bases from V and 5 bases from J, with 16 bases between. Germline V gene data show CDR1 as SGHVS and CDR2 as FNYEAQ. The CDR3, as DNA: TGTGCCAGCAGCAACCCCAGGGAGGGGGACGAGCAGTACTTC. Encoded protein: CASSNPREGDEQYF.

This clone appeared a few times. The genes are TRBV6-5 and TRBJ1-5; the D is unclear. Trimming took 4 bases from V and 6 from J, leaving 10 bases between them. Per the germline V gene, CDR1 is MNHEY and CDR2 is SVGAGI. CDR3 size: 13 residues. Written as DNA, the CDR3 is TGTGCCAGCAGTTTCTTACTTGGTCAGCCCCAGCATTTT. It yields the protein CASSFLLGQPQHF.

This clone occurred once. This sequence joins TRBV2 and TRBJ1-3; D is undetermined. Germline CDR1 reads SNHLY; CDR2 reads FYNNEI. The germline V and J ends were trimmed by 6 bases and 0 bases, with 15 bases remaining between them. CDR3 size: 16 residues. The CDR3 DNA reads TGTGCCAGCAGCCGAGGCGTGAGCAGCTCTGGAAACACCATATATTTT. Protein product: CASSRGVSSSGNTIYF.

This chain joins TRBV6-5 and TRBJ2-1; 9 bases map to TRBD1. The CDR3 consists of 15 residues. Germline-derived CDR1 and CDR2 are MNHEY and SVGAGI. The trim removed 2 bases at V and 2 bases at J, leaving 1 base unmatched. CDR3 sequence: CASSYDRGTYNEQFF. For the CDR3, the DNA is TGTGCCAGCAGTTACGACAGGGGGACCTACAATGAGCAGTTCTTC.

CDR3 loop: CASSLELGGSNQPQHF. Here the CDR3 DNA reads TGTGCCAGCAGCTTGGAGTTGGGAGGGAGCAATCAGCCCCAGCATTTT. The V call is TRBV5-8, the J call TRBJ1-5; no clear D. The CDR3 length is 16 residues. Germline values: CDR1 SGHTS, CDR2 YDEGEE. Between the trimmed V and J ends, which lost 0 bases and 1 base, there was a span of 11 bases.

This chain uses TRBV7-2 with TRBJ2-1; TRBD2 aligns across 9 bases. This CDR3 comprises 15 residues. Per the germline V gene, CDR1 is SGHTA and CDR2 is FQGNSA. V was pared by 0 bases and J by 10 bases, with 7 bases of the junction left unmatched. CDR3 in DNA: TGTGCCAGCAGCTTAGCGGGGACTAGCCCCGGGGAGCAGTTCTTC. It codes for CASSLAGTSPGEQFF.

The CDR3 is CASSEEQGKGTEAFF. Written as DNA, the CDR3 is TGTGCCAGCAGTGAAGAACAGGGGAAGGGCACTGAAGCTTTCTTT. The J gene is TRBJ1-1, the V gene TRBV6-1; 7 bases agree with TRBD1. This CDR3 spans 15 amino acids. The germline V gene encodes CDR1 MNHNS and CDR2 SASEGT. Trimming cost V 1 base and J 4 bases; bases outside gene matches: 6.

The sample holds a few counts of this clone. CDR3 in amino acids: CASSVALGRNTEAFF. The CDR3 bases are TGTGCCAGCAGCGTAGCATTAGGGAGGAACACTGAAGCTTTCTTT. V usage is TRBV9 and J usage is TRBJ1-1; D is ambiguous. This CDR3 is 15 amino acids long. The ends were cut back, 0 bases at V and 1 base at J, with 10 bases in the middle. Germline CDR1 and CDR2: SGDLS and YYNGEE.

This chain uses TRBV2 with TRBJ1-3, with 11 bases that match TRBD1. The CDR3 has 15 amino acids. CDR1 SNHLY and CDR2 FYNNEI come from the germline V gene. V gave up 8 bases and J gave up 3 bases; unmatched junction bases: 6. The chain's CDR3 is CASRTGGAYGNTIYF. DNA of the CDR3: TGTGCCAGCCGGACAGGGGGCGCCTATGGAAACACCATATATTTT.

The chain uses TRBV14 and TRBJ2-3, with TRBD1 as a possible D gene (6 bases). Germline assignment: CDR1 SGHDN and CDR2 FVKESK. This CDR3 comprises 13 residues. V lost 4 bases and J 3 bases, leaving 8 bases between the germline ends. CDR3 coding DNA: TGTGCCAGCAGCCGAACAGGGACAGATACGCAGTATTTT. It codes for CASSRTGTDTQYF.

The chain carries TRBV6-1 and TRBJ1-5; TRBD1 matches at 8 bases. The CDR3 loop spans 15 amino acids. The V gene end was trimmed by 11 bases and the J gene end by 1 base; junction bases not matched to a gene: 10. Looked up from germline, CDR1 is MNHNS and CDR2 is SASEGT. The CDR3 sequence: CAANPRTGSNQPQHF. The CDR3 DNA sequence: TGTGCCGCCAATCCAAGGACAGGGAGCAATCAGCCCCAGCATTTT.

The rearrangement links TRBV14 to TRBJ1-2, with D possibly TRBD1 on 5 matching bases. Trimming stripped 0 bases from V and 8 bases from J, with 13 bases between. Germline CDR1 reads SGHDN; CDR2 reads FVKESK. The length of the CDR3 is 14 residues. The DNA of the CDR3 is TGTGCCAGCAGCCAAGATAGGCAGGGAGGAGGCTACACCTTC. Encoded protein: CASSQDRQGGGYTF.

This clone was seen only once. The chain uses TRBV5-1 and TRBJ2-7; 16 bases match TRBD2. This CDR3 comprises 15 residues. CDR1 SGHRS and CDR2 YFSETQ come from the germline V gene. The junction had 7 bases not matched to a gene; V was cut back by 5 bases and J by 8 bases. The CDR3 region has the DNA TGCGCCAGCAGTCCGGGACTAGCGGGGGGGGACCAGCAGTACTTC. It specifies CASSPGLAGGDQQYF.